The 24 T cell receptor beta chains below were found in one sample sequenced in a study of T cell responses to AZD1222 COVID-19 vaccine. Using immunoSEQ multiplex PCR, the repertoire was profiled, and TCRdb retains in-frame clones only, with some absent. The table includes about 100,000 clones, about 86% detected once. The starting material was peripheral blood, obtained on day 0 of AZD1222 vaccination. These receptors were taken from an adult in good health.

V gene TRBV3-1 (or the pseudogene TRBV3-2) combines with J gene TRBJ1-2, with D hard to call. CDR1 and CDR2 (germline): LGHDT, YNNKEL (reference sequence). CDR3 length: 14 amino acids. V was clipped by 5 bases and J by 8 bases, with 18 bases between them. CDR3 amino acids: CASSWSVRLEGYTF. CDR3 bases: TGTGCCAGCAGCTGGTCGGTCCGATTGGAAGGCTACACCTTC.

The chain employs TRBV4-2 and TRBJ1-3; D is unresolved. Germline V gene sequence: CDR1 LGHNA, CDR2 YNFKEQ. V gave up 5 bases and J gave up 0 bases, with 8 bases separating them. The CDR3 contains 14 residues. CDR3 region: CASSAGGSGNTIYF. In DNA form, the CDR3 reads TGTGCCAGCAGCGCAGGTGGCTCTGGAAACACCATATATTTT.

The chain has TRBV30 and TRBJ2-7; perhaps TRBD1 as D (5 bases). Germline V gene lookup returns CDR1 GTSNPN and CDR2 SVGIG (reference sequence). The CDR3 totals 14 residues. The V and J ends lost 3 bases and 2 bases respectively, with 14 bases between them. The CDR3 loop is CAWRGSGSAYEQYF. DNA of the CDR3: TGTGCCTGGAGGGGATCAGGGTCCGCCTACGAGCAGTACTTC.

The gene calls are TRBV6-1 and TRBJ1-5; D gene unclear. The CDR3 covers 14 residues. V lost 2 bases, J lost 3 bases, and 8 bases lay in between. CDR1 MNHNS and CDR2 SASEGT come from the germline V gene. The CDR3 region is CASSESGYNQPQHF. The CDR3 DNA reads TGTGCCAGCAGTGAAAGTGGGTACAATCAGCCCCAGCATTTT.

This sequence joins TRBV14 and TRBJ2-5; maybe TRBD1 (6 bases). CDR1 is SGHDN, CDR2 FVKESK, per germline. This CDR3 spans 14 amino acids. Trimming stripped 4 bases from V and 1 base from J, with 10 bases between. CDR3 loop: CASSLRGGQETQYF. CDR3 nucleotide sequence: TGTGCCAGCAGCCTCAGGGGTGGCCAAGAGACCCAGTACTTC. Together with reference TRBV14 and TRBJ2-5, the CDR3 gives the full variable domain: EAGVTQFPSHSVIEKGQTVTLRCDPISGHDNLYWYRRVMGKEIKFLLHFVKESKQDESGMPNNRFLAERTGGTYSTLKVQPAELEDSGVYFCASSLRGGQETQYFGPGTRLLVL.

This chain joins TRBV27 and TRBJ2-2; 7 positions match TRBD1. The CDR3 is made up of 14 amino acids. Losses at the gene ends were 11 bases for V and 3 bases for J; bases not matched to a gene: 9. The germline V gene encodes CDR1 MNHEY and CDR2 SMNVEV (reference sequence). The CDR3 sequence is CASQPRGYTGELFF. In DNA, the CDR3 is TGTGCCTCCCAGCCCAGGGGGTACACCGGGGAGCTGTTTTTT.

This clone was detected a few times. The chain uses TRBV7-8 and TRBJ1-2; a weak D match, TRBD1 (5 bases). Per the germline V gene, CDR1 is SGHVS and CDR2 is FQNEAQ. Between the trimmed V and J ends, which lost 5 bases and 5 bases, there was a span of 12 bases. The CDR3 spans 13 residues. The DNA for the CDR3 is TGTGCCAGCAGCCGCGGGACCGAGTATGGCTACACCTTC. Its translation is CASSRGTEYGYTF.

The chain combines TRBV28 with TRBJ2-2; D remains unclear. Per the germline V gene, CDR1 is MDHEN and CDR2 is SYDVKM. The CDR3 is 15 amino acids. V lost 3 bases and J 3 bases, leaving 11 bases between the germline ends. CDR3 residues: CASSFKGADTGELFF. Here the CDR3 DNA reads TGTGCCAGCAGTTTCAAGGGCGCCGACACCGGGGAGCTGTTTTTT.

The V gene is TRBV18, the J gene TRBJ1-1; D uncertain. CDR1 is KGHSH and CDR2 is LQKENI in the germline V gene. This CDR3 has 11 residues. The V and J ends lost 5 bases and 9 bases respectively, with 10 bases between them. The CDR3 bases are TGTGCCAGCTCAGCGGAGCGGAAAGCTTTCTTT. Translation gives CASSAERKAFF.

This clone was counted a single time. The chain is built from TRBV30 and TRBJ2-7; a weak D match, TRBD1 (5 bases). CDR1 and CDR2 (germline): GTSNPN, SVGIG (reference sequence). The CDR3 length is 13 residues. V shed 0 bases and J shed 3 bases, with 9 bases lying between them. The CDR3: CAWSVRQGYEQYF. CDR3 sequence (DNA): TGTGCCTGGAGTGTACGGCAGGGCTACGAGCAGTACTTC.

The chain carries TRBV5-4 and TRBJ2-2, with no clear D. The length of the CDR3 is 15 residues. The germline V gene has CDR1 SGHNT and CDR2 YYREEE (reference sequence). Trimming removed 4 bases from V and 5 bases from J, with 15 bases in between. CDR3 DNA: TGTGCCAGCAGCCTAGGGCGGTCGGTAACCGGGGAGCTGTTTTTT. This codes for CASSLGRSVTGELFF. Full variable domain (rest looked up from reference TRBV5-4 and TRBJ2-2): ETGVTQSPTHLIKTRGQQVTLRCSSQSGHNTVSWYQQALGQGPQFIFQYYREEENGRGNFPPRFSGLQFPNYSSELNVNALELDDSALYLCASSLGRSVTGELFFGEGSRLTVL.

V gene TRBV27 combines with J gene TRBJ2-7; 13 bases fit TRBD2. The CDR3 loop spans 15 amino acids. The germline V gene has CDR1 MNHEY and CDR2 SMNVEV (reference sequence). Germline trimming cut 5 bases from V and 4 bases from J; bases unmatched to any gene: 5. CDR3 DNA sequence: TGTGCCAGCAGTCCCGGGACTAGCGGGGTTTACGAGCAGTACTTC. This sequence encodes CASSPGTSGVYEQYF.

The V call is TRBV28, the J call TRBJ1-1; TRBD1 might be the D (6 bases). Germline loops: CDR1 MDHEN, CDR2 SYDVKM. The CDR3 spans 15 residues. Trimming stripped 8 bases from V and 4 bases from J, with 20 bases between. The CDR3 region is CASGQQGPGGTEAFF. The DNA of the CDR3 is TGTGCCAGCGGTCAGCAGGGGCCGGGCGGCACTGAAGCTTTCTTT.

This clone was recorded a few times. The V call is TRBV9, the J call TRBJ2-1, with 12 bases matching TRBD2. The CDR3 consists of 18 residues. The V segment lost 6 bases and the J segment 7 bases; nucleotides outside the gene matches: 17. Germline V CDR1 and CDR2: SGDLS, YYNGEE. CDR3 loop: CASTQFLAGGPEENEQFF. The DNA of the CDR3 is TGTGCCAGCACCCAGTTTCTAGCGGGAGGGCCGGAGGAGAATGAGCAGTTCTTC.

A remark on this clone: At one end, the junction sequence differs from germline, possibly due to a read error. The sample carries other DNA sequences with the same CDR3. This chain joins TRBV24-1 and TRBJ2-5, with D tentatively TRBD1 (5 bases). CDR1 and CDR2 from the germline V gene are KGHDR and SFDVKD. This CDR3 is 16 amino acids long. CDR3 region: CATSDLQGLRQETQYF. DNA of the CDR3: TGTGCCACCAGTGATTTGCAGGGTCTCAGGCAAGAGACCCAATACTTC.

The chain has TRBV18 and TRBJ1-2; 7 nucleotides match TRBD1. Germline V gene sequence: CDR1 KGHSH, CDR2 LQKENI. The CDR3 contains 16 residues. Trimming took 2 bases from V and 6 from J; bases not matched to a gene: 12. CDR3 sequence (DNA): TGTGCCAGCTCACCAGATAGGGGGCGCATTGGGCATGGCTACACCTTC. Translated: CASSPDRGRIGHGYTF.

This clone was seen a single time. This chain joins TRBV27 and TRBJ1-5; D not resolved. Germline-derived CDR1 and CDR2 are MNHEY and SMNVEV (reference sequence). This CDR3 is built from 12 residues. Trimming took 2 bases from V and 2 from J, leaving 1 base between them. The CDR3 nucleotides read TGTGCCAGCAGTTTAGGCAATCAGCCCCAGCATTTT. It yields the protein CASSLGNQPQHF.

The chain employs TRBV9 and TRBJ1-6, with D maybe TRBD1 (5 bases). V was clipped by 4 bases and J by 8 bases, with 13 bases between them. The CDR3 covers 14 residues. Germline lookup yields CDR1 SGDLS and CDR2 YYNGEE. The CDR3 DNA reads as TGTGCCAGCAGCTCCTGGGGGTCGGATTCACCCCTCCACTTT. It yields the protein CASSSWGSDSPLHF.

The CDR3 sequence: CASSRTGVFQPQHF. CDR3 coding DNA: TGTGCCAGCAGTCGGACAGGGGTTTTCCAGCCCCAGCATTTT. The rearrangement uses TRBV28 and TRBJ1-5; 9 bases fit TRBD1. Germline V gene lookup returns CDR1 MDHEN and CDR2 SYDVKM. V trimming: 5 bases; J trimming: 7 bases; junction bases outside the gene matches: 6. The CDR3 length is 14 residues.

The sample holds a few counts of this clone. Here the CDR3 reads CASSAQGTGELFF. DNA for the CDR3: TGTGCCAGCAGCGCTCAGGGGACCGGGGAGCTGTTTTTT. V gene TRBV7-3 combines with J gene TRBJ2-2; possible D gene TRBD1, 6 bases. Germline V gives CDR1 SGHTA, CDR2 FQGTGA. This CDR3 spans 13 amino acids. V lost 5 bases and J 5 bases, leaving 9 bases between the germline ends.

The chain employs TRBV29-1 and TRBJ1-3, with unresolved D. The CDR3 loop spans 11 amino acids. Germline lookup yields CDR1 SQVTM and CDR2 ANQGSEA. Deletions cut 4 bases from V and 8 bases from J, with 9 bases between. The CDR3 is CSVGLWDTIYF. CDR3 DNA sequence: TGCAGCGTTGGACTATGGGACACCATATATTTT.

The CDR3 protein is CASSIAGYNSPLHF. In nucleotides, the CDR3 is TGTGCCAGTAGTATCGCAGGATATAATTCACCCCTCCACTTT. The gene calls are TRBV19 and TRBJ1-6; D uncertain. Trimming took 3 bases from V and 4 from J, leaving 7 bases between them. The CDR3 has 14 amino acids. CDR1 and CDR2 from the germline V gene are LNHDA and SQIVND (reference sequence).

The rearrangement joins TRBV28 to TRBJ1-3; D remains unclear. V lost 6 bases and J 9 bases, leaving 15 bases between the germline ends. The CDR3 is made up of 13 amino acids. Germline CDR1 reads MDHEN; CDR2 reads SYDVKM. CDR3 DNA: TGTGCCAGCAGGGACGGACCACGAGGCACCATATATTTT. Translation: CASRDGPRGTIYF.

The table lists this clone with many counts. CDR3 loop: CATGTGQFPGNTIYF. The CDR3 nucleotides are TGTGCCACCGGTACGGGACAGTTCCCTGGAAACACCATATATTTT. The chain uses TRBV19 and TRBJ1-3, with 7 bases that match TRBD1. The CDR3 loop spans 15 amino acids. The V gene end was trimmed by 10 bases and the J gene end by 2 bases; junction bases not matched to a gene: 11. Germline V gene data show CDR1 as LNHDA and CDR2 as SQIVND (reference sequence).